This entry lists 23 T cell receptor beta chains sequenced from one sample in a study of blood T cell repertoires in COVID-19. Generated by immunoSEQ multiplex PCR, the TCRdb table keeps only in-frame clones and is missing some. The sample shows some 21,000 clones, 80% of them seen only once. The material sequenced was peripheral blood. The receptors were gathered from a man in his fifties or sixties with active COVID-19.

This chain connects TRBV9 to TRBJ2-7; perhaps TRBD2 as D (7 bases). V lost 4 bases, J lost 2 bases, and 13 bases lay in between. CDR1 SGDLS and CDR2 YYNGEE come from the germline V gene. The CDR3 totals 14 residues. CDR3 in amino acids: CASSPGGRAYEQYF. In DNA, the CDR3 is TGTGCCAGCAGCCCCGGGGGGCGGGCCTACGAGCAGTACTTC. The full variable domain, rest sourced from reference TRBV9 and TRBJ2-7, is DSGVTQTPKHLITATGQRVTLRCSPRSGDLSVYWYQQSLDQGLQFLIQYYNGEERAKGNILERFSAQQFPDLHSELNLSSLELGDSALYFCASSPGGRAYEQYFGPGTRLTVT.

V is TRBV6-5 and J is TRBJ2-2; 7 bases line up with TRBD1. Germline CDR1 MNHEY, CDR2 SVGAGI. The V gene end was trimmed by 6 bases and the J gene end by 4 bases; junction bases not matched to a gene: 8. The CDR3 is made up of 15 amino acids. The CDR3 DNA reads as TGTGCCAGCAGCAATTGGGACAGCCGCACCGGGGAGCTGTTTTTT. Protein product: CASSNWDSRTGELFF.

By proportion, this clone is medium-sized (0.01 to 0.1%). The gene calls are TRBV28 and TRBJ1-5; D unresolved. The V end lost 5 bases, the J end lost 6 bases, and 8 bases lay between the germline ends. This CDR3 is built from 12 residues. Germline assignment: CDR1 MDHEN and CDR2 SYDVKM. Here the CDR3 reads CASSRRVQPQHF. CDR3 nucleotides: TGTGCCAGCAGTCGGCGGGTTCAGCCCCAGCATTTT.

The CDR3 region is CASSQGQGARGYTF. The CDR3 bases are TGCGCCAGCAGCCAGGGACAGGGGGCGCGGGGCTACACCTTC. The chain is built from TRBV4-1 and TRBJ1-2; 12 positions agree with TRBD1. The ends lost 3 bases at V and 8 bases at J; junction bases unmatched: 4. CDR3 size: 14 residues. Germline CDR1 MGHRA, CDR2 YSYEKL.

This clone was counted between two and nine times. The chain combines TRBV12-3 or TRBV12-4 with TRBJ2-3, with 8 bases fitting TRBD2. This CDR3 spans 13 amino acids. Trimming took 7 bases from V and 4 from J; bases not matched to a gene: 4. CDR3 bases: TGTGCCAGCATGAGCGGGAGCGCAGATACGCAGTATTTT. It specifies CASMSGSADTQYF.

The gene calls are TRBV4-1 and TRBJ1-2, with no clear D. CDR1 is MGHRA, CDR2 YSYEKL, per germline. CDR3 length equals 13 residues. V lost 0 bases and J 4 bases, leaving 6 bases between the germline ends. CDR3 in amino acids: CASSQDMSYGYTF. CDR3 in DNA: TGCGCCAGCAGCCAAGACATGTCCTATGGCTACACCTTC.

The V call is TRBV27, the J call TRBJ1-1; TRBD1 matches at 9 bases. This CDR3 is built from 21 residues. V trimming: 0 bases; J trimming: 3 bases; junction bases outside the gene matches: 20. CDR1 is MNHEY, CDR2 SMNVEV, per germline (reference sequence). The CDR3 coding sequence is TGTGCCAGCAGTTTATCGGTCCGGTATGGACAGGGGCTTAGTAGGGACACTGAAGCTTTCTTT. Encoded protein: CASSLSVRYGQGLSRDTEAFF.

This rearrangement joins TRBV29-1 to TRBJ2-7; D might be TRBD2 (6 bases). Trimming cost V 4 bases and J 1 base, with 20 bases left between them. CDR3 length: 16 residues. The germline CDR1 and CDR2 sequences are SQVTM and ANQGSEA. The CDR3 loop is CSVADTGLARSYEQYF. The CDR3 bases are TGCAGCGTTGCGGATACGGGGCTAGCGAGATCCTACGAGCAGTACTTC.

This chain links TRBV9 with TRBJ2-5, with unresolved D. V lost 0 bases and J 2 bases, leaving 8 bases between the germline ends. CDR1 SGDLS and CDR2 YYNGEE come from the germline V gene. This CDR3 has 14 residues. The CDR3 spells CASSVGSGQETQYF. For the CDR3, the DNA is TGTGCCAGCAGCGTAGGTTCCGGGCAAGAGACCCAGTACTTC.

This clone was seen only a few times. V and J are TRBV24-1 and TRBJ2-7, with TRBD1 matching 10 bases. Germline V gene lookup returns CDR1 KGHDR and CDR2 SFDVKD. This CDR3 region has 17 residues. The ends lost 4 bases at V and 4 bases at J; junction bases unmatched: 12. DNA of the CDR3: TGTGCCACCAGTGAGACGGGACAGGGGACCCCCTTTTACGAGCAGTACTTC. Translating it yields CATSETGQGTPFYEQYF.

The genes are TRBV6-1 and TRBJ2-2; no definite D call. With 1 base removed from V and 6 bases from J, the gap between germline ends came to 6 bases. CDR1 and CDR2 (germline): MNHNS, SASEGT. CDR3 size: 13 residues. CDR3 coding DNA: TGTGCCAGCAGTGAAGTCGTGTCCGGGGAGCTGTTTTTT. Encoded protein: CASSEVVSGELFF.

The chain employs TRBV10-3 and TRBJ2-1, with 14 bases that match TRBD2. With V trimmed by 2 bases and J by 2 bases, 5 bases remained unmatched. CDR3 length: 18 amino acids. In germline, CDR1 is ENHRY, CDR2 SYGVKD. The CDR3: CAISEGTSGRRAYNEQFF. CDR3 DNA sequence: TGTGCCATCAGTGAGGGGACTAGCGGGAGAAGGGCCTACAATGAGCAGTTCTTC.

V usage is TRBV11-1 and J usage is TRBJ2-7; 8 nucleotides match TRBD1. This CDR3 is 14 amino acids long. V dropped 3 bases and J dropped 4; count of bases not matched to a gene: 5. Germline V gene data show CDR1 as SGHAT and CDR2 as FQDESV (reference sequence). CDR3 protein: CASSFPDRAYEQYF. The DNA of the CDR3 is TGTGCCAGCAGCTTCCCGGACAGGGCGTACGAGCAGTACTTC.

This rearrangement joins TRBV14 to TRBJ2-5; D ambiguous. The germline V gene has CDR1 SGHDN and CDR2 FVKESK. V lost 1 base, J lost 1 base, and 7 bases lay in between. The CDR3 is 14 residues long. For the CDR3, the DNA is TGTGCCAGCAGCCAAGTGGGCAGCCAAGAGACCCAGTACTTC. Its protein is CASSQVGSQETQYF.

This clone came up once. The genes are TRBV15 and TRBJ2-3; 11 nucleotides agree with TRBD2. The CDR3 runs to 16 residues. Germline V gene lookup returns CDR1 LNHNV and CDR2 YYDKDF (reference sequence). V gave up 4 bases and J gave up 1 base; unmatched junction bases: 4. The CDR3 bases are TGTGCCACCAGCACTACTAGCGGGAGACGCACAGATACGCAGTATTTT. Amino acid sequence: CATSTTSGRRTDTQYF.

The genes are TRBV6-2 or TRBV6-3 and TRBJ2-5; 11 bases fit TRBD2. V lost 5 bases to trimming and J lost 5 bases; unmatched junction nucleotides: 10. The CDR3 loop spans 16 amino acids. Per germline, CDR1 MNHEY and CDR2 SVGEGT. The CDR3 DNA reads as TGTGCCAGCAGTGGGGGACTAGCGGCGATAGGGGAGACCCAGTACTTC. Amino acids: CASSGGLAAIGETQYF.

As DNA, the CDR3 is TGTGCCAGCAGCTTAGCGCCCGGACTAGCGGGGAGCAATGAGCAGTTCTTC. Amino acid sequence: CASSLAPGLAGSNEQFF. V gene TRBV7-9 combines with J gene TRBJ2-1, with 12 nucleotides matching TRBD2. Germline assignment: CDR1 SEHNR and CDR2 FQNEAQ (reference sequence). With V trimmed by 0 bases and J by 6 bases, 6 bases remained unmatched. This CDR3 is 17 amino acids long.

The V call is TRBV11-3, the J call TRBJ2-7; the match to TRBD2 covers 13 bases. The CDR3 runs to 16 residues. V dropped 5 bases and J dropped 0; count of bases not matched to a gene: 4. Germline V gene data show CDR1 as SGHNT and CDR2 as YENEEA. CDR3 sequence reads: CASSRGTSGNSYEQYF. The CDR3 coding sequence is TGTGCCAGCAGCCGAGGGACTAGCGGGAACTCCTACGAGCAGTACTTC.

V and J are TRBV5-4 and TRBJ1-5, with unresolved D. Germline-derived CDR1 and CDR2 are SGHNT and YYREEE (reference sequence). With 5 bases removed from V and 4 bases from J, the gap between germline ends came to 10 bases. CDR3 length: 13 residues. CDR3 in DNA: TGTGCCAGCAGGCCGACTCAAAATCAGCCCCAGCATTTT. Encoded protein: CASRPTQNQPQHF.

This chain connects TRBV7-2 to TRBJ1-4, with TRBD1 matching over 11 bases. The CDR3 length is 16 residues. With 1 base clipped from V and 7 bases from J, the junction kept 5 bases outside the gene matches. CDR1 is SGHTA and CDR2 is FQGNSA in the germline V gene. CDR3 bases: TGTGCCAGCAGCTTAGGGACAGGGGGCAACGTTGAAAAACTGTTTTTT. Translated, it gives CASSLGTGGNVEKLFF.

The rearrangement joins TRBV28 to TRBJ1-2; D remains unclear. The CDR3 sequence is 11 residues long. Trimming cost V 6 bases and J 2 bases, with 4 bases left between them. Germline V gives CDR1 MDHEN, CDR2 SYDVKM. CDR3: CASSGNYGYTF. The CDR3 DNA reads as TGTGCCAGCAGCGGGAACTATGGCTACACCTTC.

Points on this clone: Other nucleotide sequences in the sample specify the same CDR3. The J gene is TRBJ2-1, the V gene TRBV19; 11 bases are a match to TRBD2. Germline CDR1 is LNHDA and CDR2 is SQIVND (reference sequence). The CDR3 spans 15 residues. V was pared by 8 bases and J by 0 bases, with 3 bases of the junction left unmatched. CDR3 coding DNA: TGTGCCAGTGGGACTAGCGGCAGCTCCTACAATGAGCAGTTCTTC. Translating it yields CASGTSGSSYNEQFF. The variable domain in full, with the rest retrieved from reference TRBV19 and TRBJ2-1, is DGGITQSPKYLFRKEGQNVTLSCEQNLNHDAMYWYRQDPGQGLRLIYYSQIVNDFQKGDIAEGYSVSREKKESFPLTVTSAQKNPTAFYLCASGTSGSSYNEQFFGPGTRLTVL.

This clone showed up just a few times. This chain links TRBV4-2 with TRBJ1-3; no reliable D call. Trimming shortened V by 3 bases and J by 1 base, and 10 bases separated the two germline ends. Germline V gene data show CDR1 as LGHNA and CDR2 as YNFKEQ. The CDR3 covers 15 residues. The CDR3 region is CASSHRGPSGNTIYF. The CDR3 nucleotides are TGTGCCAGCAGCCACCGCGGCCCATCTGGAAACACCATATATTTT.